The 30 T cell receptor beta chains in this list originate from one sample, sequenced in a study of neurological immune-mediated disorders. TCRdb itself ran the 5' RACE reads through MiXCR, one entry per CDR3 protein. Of tens of thousands of distinct CDR3 sequences in the sample, 5% to 7% were seen once. Sequencing input: PBMCs. The receptor source for this set is a woman aged 35 to 49 in good health.

This clonotype was recorded at least ten times. The DNA of the CDR3 is TGCAGTGCTAGTTTTGGGGGTGAAAAACTGTTTTTT. Amino acid sequence: CSASFGGEKLFF. The chain carries TRBV20-1 and TRBJ1-4; D is possibly TRBD1 (5 bases). This CDR3 contains 12 residues. CDR1 and CDR2 (germline): DFQATT, SNEGSKA (reference sequence). Between the trimmed V and J ends, which lost 3 bases and 7 bases, there was a span of 9 bases.

By sample fraction, this clonotype is large. V is TRBV5-1 and J is TRBJ2-1; D call uncertain. This CDR3 contains 14 residues. Germline CDR1 is SGHRS and CDR2 is YFSETQ. V was clipped by 4 bases and J by 7 bases, with 15 bases between them. The CDR3 reads CASSPGVLKNEQFF. The DNA for the CDR3 is TGCGCCAGCAGCCCTGGAGTACTTAAGAATGAGCAGTTCTTC.

This clonotype has a count of ten or more. The rearrangement links TRBV6-5 to TRBJ1-5; D unclear. The V end lost 5 bases, the J end lost 5 bases, and 13 bases lay between the germline ends. Germline V gives CDR1 MNHEY, CDR2 SVGAGI. The CDR3 runs to 14 residues. CDR3 sequence: CASSPNRRDQPQHF. DNA of the CDR3: TGTGCCAGCAGTCCTAACAGAAGAGATCAGCCCCAGCATTTT.

This chain connects TRBV5-4 to TRBJ2-5; 9 bases fit TRBD2. Germline CDR1 and CDR2: SGHNT and YYREEE (reference sequence). The length of the CDR3 is 16 residues. After removal of 1 base from V and 0 bases from J, the junction contained 4 bases not matched to a gene. CDR3 loop: CASSLMAGGDQETQYF. CDR3 DNA sequence: TGTGCCAGCAGCTTGATGGCGGGAGGGGACCAAGAGACCCAGTACTTC.

This clonotype showed up many times. V and J are TRBV12-3 or TRBV12-4 and TRBJ2-7, with 11 bases fitting TRBD2. After removal of 6 bases from V and 0 bases from J, the junction contained 4 bases not matched to a gene. The CDR3 sequence is 15 residues long. The CDR3 region has the DNA TGTGCCAGCAGGACTAGCGGGGCCAGCTCCTACGAGCAGTACTTC. It is translated as CASRTSGASSYEQYF.

This clonotype was recorded at least ten times. This chain uses TRBV20-1 with TRBJ2-6; 7 bases map to TRBD2. The CDR3 runs 17 residues. CDR1 DFQATT and CDR2 SNEGSKA come from the germline V gene (reference sequence). The V segment lost 6 bases and the J segment 1 base; nucleotides outside the gene matches: 12. CDR3 bases: TGCAGTGCCCGGGGTGCGGGAGCAGGTTCTGGGGCCAACGTCCTGACTTTC. Translating it yields CSARGAGAGSGANVLTF.

This clonotype was detected many times. The rearrangement joins TRBV28 to TRBJ1-3; no firm D call. Germline assignment: CDR1 MDHEN and CDR2 SYDVKM. Trimming shortened V by 5 bases and J by 4 bases, and 15 bases separated the two germline ends. This CDR3 spans 15 amino acids. The CDR3 bases are TGTGCCAGCAGTCCCACCCAGGCAGGAGGAAACACCATATATTTT. Protein product: CASSPTQAGGNTIYF.

In its sample, this clonotype was seen many times. The genes are TRBV11-2 and TRBJ2-7; 8 bases align to TRBD1. Germline V CDR1 and CDR2: SGHAT, FQNNGV. With V trimmed by 0 bases and J by 8 bases, 18 bases remained unmatched. The CDR3 has 18 residues. CDR3 loop: CASSLEGPFSDRVLKQYF. The CDR3 DNA is TGTGCCAGCAGCTTAGAGGGACCGTTTTCGGACAGGGTTTTGAAGCAGTACTTC. The full variable domain, completed using reference TRBV11-2 and TRBJ2-7, is EAGVAQSPRYKIIEKRQSVAFWCNPISGHATLYWYQQILGQGPKLLIQFQNNGVVDDSQLPKDRFSAERLKGVDSTLKIQPAKLEDSAVYLCASSLEGPFSDRVLKQYFGPGTRLTVT.

This clonotype was found many times. V usage is TRBV7-2 and J usage is TRBJ2-3; 7 bases match TRBD2. V dropped 5 bases and J dropped 3; count of bases not matched to a gene: 8. Per the germline V gene, CDR1 is SGHTA and CDR2 is FQGNSA. The CDR3 runs 15 residues. Here the CDR3 reads CASSHCTSETDTQYF. The CDR3 DNA reads as TGTGCCAGCAGCCACTGCACTAGCGAAACAGATACGCAGTATTTT.

This clonotype occurred many times. The rearrangement links TRBV20-1 to TRBJ1-6; D might be TRBD1 (5 bases). With 0 bases removed from V and 5 bases from J, the gap between germline ends came to 14 bases. Germline V gene lookup returns CDR1 DFQATT and CDR2 SNEGSKA (reference sequence). The CDR3 covers 16 residues. The CDR3 DNA is TGCAGTGCTAGAGATCCTGTCAGGGCTAATAATTCACCCCTCCACTTT. Translating it yields CSARDPVRANNSPLHF.

The table lists this clonotype with many counts. The chain has TRBV20-1 and TRBJ2-1; 13 bases are shared with TRBD2. Trimming removed 4 bases from V and 7 bases from J; junction bases left unmatched: 13. Germline V gene sequence: CDR1 DFQATT, CDR2 SNEGSKA (reference sequence). The CDR3 contains 17 residues. CDR3 coding DNA: TGCAGTGCTACAATGGGATGGACTAGCGGGAGTCGAAATGAGCAGTTCTTC. Translation: CSATMGWTSGSRNEQFF.

This clonotype was recorded at least ten times. This chain uses TRBV7-2 with TRBJ2-2; no reliable D call. Trimming shortened V by 5 bases and J by 1 base, and 11 bases separated the two germline ends. Looked up from germline, CDR1 is SGHTA and CDR2 is FQGNSA. This CDR3 has 15 residues. CDR3 DNA: TGTGCCAGCAGCCCACCCCCCCTGAACACCGGGGAGCTGTTTTTT. Amino acid sequence: CASSPPPLNTGELFF.

The genes are TRBV20-1 and TRBJ1-4; 8 bases line up with TRBD1. Trimming took 3 bases from V and 8 from J; bases not matched to a gene: 8. This CDR3 comprises 14 residues. Germline V CDR1 and CDR2: DFQATT, SNEGSKA (reference sequence). The CDR3: CSASVTGVGEKLFF. The CDR3 nucleotides are TGCAGTGCTAGCGTGACAGGGGTTGGCGAAAAACTGTTTTTT.

In its sample, this clonotype was seen many times. This chain uses TRBV6-2 or TRBV6-3 with TRBJ2-7; 10 bases are shared with TRBD1. With V trimmed by 1 base and J by 2 bases, 2 bases remained unmatched. There are 15 residues in the CDR3. Per germline, CDR1 MNHEY and CDR2 SVGEGT. As DNA, the CDR3 is TGTGCCAGCAGTTACTGGACAGGGGGTACCTACGAGCAGTACTTC. Protein sequence: CASSYWTGGTYEQYF.

Ten or more counts support this clonotype. The chain uses TRBV27 and TRBJ2-1; 8 bases align to TRBD2. Trimming cost V 5 bases and J 3 bases; bases outside gene matches: 12. The V gene's germline CDR1 is MNHEY and CDR2 SMNVEV (reference sequence). There are 17 residues in the CDR3. This chain's CDR3 is CASSPRGGGSFYNEQFF. The CDR3 nucleotides are TGTGCCAGCAGTCCCCGGGGGGGAGGGTCCTTCTACAATGAGCAGTTCTTC.

This clonotype was seen ten or more times. This chain uses TRBV28 with TRBJ2-7, with a weak D call TRBD2 (6 bases). V was clipped by 3 bases and J by 0 bases, with 12 bases between them. There are 15 residues in the CDR3. Germline V gives CDR1 MDHEN, CDR2 SYDVKM. The DNA of the CDR3 is TGTGCCAGCAGTTTGAGGAGGGGCGACTCCTACGAGCAGTACTTC. Translating gives CASSLRRGDSYEQYF.

The table lists this clonotype with many counts. The V and J genes are TRBV20-1 and TRBJ2-1; no clear D gene. Germline CDR1 and CDR2: DFQATT and SNEGSKA (reference sequence). The germline V and J ends were trimmed by 2 bases and 5 bases, with 13 bases remaining between them. The CDR3 sequence is 14 residues long. The CDR3 here is CSARIPASNNEQFF. The CDR3 nucleotides are TGCAGTGCTAGAATTCCTGCGAGCAACAATGAGCAGTTCTTC.

The table lists this clonotype with many counts. The CDR3 bases are TGTGCCAGCACCCCCCAGGGAGAACTAGCGGGAGGGACCCAGTTCTTC. It encodes CASTPQGELAGGTQFF. V gene TRBV7-2 combines with J gene TRBJ2-1, with 13 bases aligning to TRBD2. The CDR3 loop spans 16 amino acids. Per the germline V gene, CDR1 is SGHTA and CDR2 is FQGNSA. Trimming took 7 bases from V and 13 from J; bases not matched to a gene: 16.

This clonotype has at least ten counts. The chain employs TRBV20-1 and TRBJ2-1, with a possible D match to TRBD2 (6 bases). The CDR3 runs to 16 residues. Deletions cut 0 bases from V and 6 bases from J, with 18 bases between. From germline, CDR1 is DFQATT and CDR2 SNEGSKA (reference sequence). CDR3 amino acids: CSARDLGAGGSNEQFF. DNA of the CDR3: TGCAGTGCTAGAGATTTGGGTGCTGGGGGGAGCAATGAGCAGTTCTTC.

This clonotype appeared many times. An end of the junction does not agree with germline; a read error may underlie this. V is TRBV7-2 and J is TRBJ2-7; 12 bases match TRBD2. Germline V gene lookup returns CDR1 SGHTA and CDR2 FQGNSA. The CDR3 has 18 amino acids. CDR3 residues: CASSSSPWTSGIVDEQCF. CDR3 in DNA: TGTGCCAGCAGCTCGTCACCTTGGACTAGCGGGATTGTAGACGAGCAGTGCTTC.

This clonotype showed up many times. V is TRBV20-1 and J is TRBJ1-2, with TRBD1 as a possible D gene (6 bases). The length of the CDR3 is 14 residues. Trimming left V 4 bases short and J 0 bases short, with 12 bases between. The germline gives CDR1 DFQATT, CDR2 SNEGSKA (reference sequence). CDR3 region: CSANKDSTNYGYTF. CDR3 bases: TGCAGTGCTAACAAGGACAGCACTAACTATGGCTACACCTTC.

This clonotype has at least ten counts. The V gene is TRBV20-1, the J gene TRBJ2-7, with TRBD2 matching over 14 bases. The trim removed 0 bases at V and 0 bases at J, leaving 10 bases unmatched. The CDR3 extends over 19 amino acids. CDR1 DFQATT and CDR2 SNEGSKA come from the germline V gene (reference sequence). The chain's CDR3 is CSARDSGTSGSWVSYEQYF. In nucleotides, the CDR3 is TGCAGTGCTAGAGATTCCGGGACTAGCGGGAGCTGGGTCTCCTACGAGCAGTACTTC.

This clonotype is medium-sized by share. The chain has TRBV25-1 and TRBJ2-3; no firm D call. Germline CDR1 is MGHDK and CDR2 is SYGVNS. Trimming shortened V by 3 bases and J by 3 bases, and 7 bases separated the two germline ends. This CDR3 has 13 amino acids. CDR3 in amino acids: CASSEIGTDTQYF. Here the CDR3 DNA reads TGTGCCAGCAGTGAGATCGGGACAGATACGCAGTATTTT.

This clonotype was found many times. The chain couples TRBV5-1 to TRBJ1-1, with TRBD1 as a possible D gene (5 bases). V was shortened by 7 bases and J by 1 base, with 11 bases between the two germline ends. The germline V gene has CDR1 SGHRS and CDR2 YFSETQ. The CDR3 totals 13 residues. CDR3 DNA: TGCGCCAGCCGGGACTACGGGAACACTGAAGCTTTCTTT. The encoded protein is CASRDYGNTEAFF.

In this sample, this clonotype turned up many times. The V gene is TRBV5-6, the J gene TRBJ2-2; 8 positions agree with TRBD1. CDR1 and CDR2 from the germline V gene are SGHDT and YYEEEE. V lost 2 bases and J lost 4; bases outside the gene matches: 4. This CDR3 has 15 residues. The CDR3 DNA follows: TGTGCCAGCAGCTTTGACAGGGGAGGCACCGGGGAGCTGTTTTTT. It encodes CASSFDRGGTGELFF. Supplemented by reference TRBV5-6 and TRBJ2-2, the full variable domain reads DAGVTQSPTHLIKTRGQQVTLRCSPKSGHDTVSWYQQALGQGPQFIFQYYEEEERQRGNFPDRFSGHQFPNYSSELNVNALLLGDSALYLCASSFDRGGTGELFFGEGSRLTVL.

This clonotype was observed at least ten times. V is TRBV5-6 and J is TRBJ2-3, with D uncertain. The CDR3 has 14 residues. Per the germline V gene, CDR1 is SGHDT and CDR2 is YYEEEE. This chain's CDR3 is CAIGGETNTDTQYF. As DNA, the CDR3 is TGTGCAATCGGTGGGGAAACGAACACAGATACGCAGTATTTT.

This clonotype was counted many times. This rearrangement joins TRBV20-1 to TRBJ2-7, with D hard to call. V was pared by 6 bases and J by 0 bases, with 9 bases between. The CDR3 is 12 residues long. Germline loops: CDR1 DFQATT, CDR2 SNEGSKA (reference sequence). CDR3 nucleotides: TGCAGTGCCGAGGTGGGCTCCTACGAGCAGTACTTC. As protein: CSAEVGSYEQYF.

This clonotype has a count of ten or more. The chain carries TRBV3-1 and TRBJ2-7; D tentatively fits TRBD1 or TRBD2 (5 bases each). Germline V gene data show CDR1 as LGHDT and CDR2 as YNNKEL (reference sequence). The CDR3 consists of 13 residues. V dropped 4 bases and J dropped 6 bases, with 13 bases sitting between them. The CDR3 here is CASSRDPKGEQYF. CDR3 DNA sequence: TGTGCCAGCAGCCGGGACCCCAAGGGCGAGCAGTACTTC.

This clonotype was seen repeatedly, ten times or more. The V call is TRBV28, the J call TRBJ2-1, with 12 bases matching TRBD2. V gave up 5 bases and J gave up 9 bases; unmatched junction bases: 11. This CDR3 is built from 16 residues. Germline values: CDR1 MDHEN, CDR2 SYDVKM. CDR3 in DNA: TGTGCCAGCAGTGATCTTCGACTAGCGGGAGCTGGTGAGCAGTTCTTC. It is translated as CASSDLRLAGAGEQFF.

This clonotype came up many times. V is TRBV3-1 and J is TRBJ2-2; D not resolved. V lost 2 bases, J lost 4 bases, and 11 bases lay in between. Looked up from germline, CDR1 is LGHDT and CDR2 is YNNKEL (reference sequence). The CDR3 is 15 residues long. The CDR3 sequence is CASSQPSDPTGELFF. CDR3 sequence (DNA): TGTGCCAGCAGCCAACCGTCAGATCCCACCGGGGAGCTGTTTTTT.